One sample yielded the 13 T cell receptor beta chains listed below, sequenced in a study of identical twins. TCRdb analysed the 5' RACE reads with MiXCR anew, one entry per CDR3 protein. Of roughly 720,000 distinct CDR3 sequences in the sample, 18% were seen once. This same sample was also taken into another study, of T cells expressing NK-cell markers.

The sequenced material came from PBMCs. These receptors were taken from a woman between 18 and 29 years old in good health.

The chain is built from TRBV6-5 and TRBJ2-7; TRBD1 might be the D (7 bases). CDR1 is MNHEY and CDR2 is SVGAGI in the germline V gene. The V end was cut by 2 bases, the J end by 5 bases, with 13 bases between. This CDR3 has 14 amino acids. CDR3 in DNA: TGTGCCAGCAGTTACGGACAGGAGGGGGACGAGCAGTACTTC. Its protein product is CASSYGQEGDEQYF.

A few counts support this clonotype. V usage is TRBV12-3 or TRBV12-4 and J usage is TRBJ1-3; D uncertain. V lost 3 bases to trimming and J lost 2 bases, with 23 bases between them. The CDR3 length is 19 residues. This CDR3 is CASSFRRAGYSVAGNTIYF. CDR3 nucleotides: TGTGCCAGCAGTTTCCGACGAGCAGGCTACAGCGTAGCTGGAAACACCATATATTTT.

This clonotype was seen a handful of times. The V call is TRBV29-1, the J call TRBJ2-5; D perhaps matches TRBD2 (5 bases). The CDR3 contains 13 residues. Germline loops: CDR1 SQVTM, CDR2 ANQGSEA. The germline V and J ends were trimmed by 7 bases and 3 bases, with 15 bases remaining between them. CDR3 DNA: TGCAGCGGTACCCGAAGCGGAAAAGAGACCCAGTACTTC. Its translation: CSGTRSGKETQYF.

A few counts support this clonotype. The V gene is TRBV20-1, the J gene TRBJ1-1, with a possible D match to TRBD1 (5 bases). CDR1 DFQATT and CDR2 SNEGSKA come from the germline V gene (reference sequence). Trimming stripped 4 bases from V and 4 bases from J, with 10 bases between. The CDR3 consists of 12 residues. The CDR3 bases are TGCAGTGCTACTACGGGGACCACTGAAGCTTTCTTT. Protein product: CSATTGTTEAFF.

The rearrangement joins TRBV6-5 to TRBJ2-1, with D perhaps matching TRBD2 (6 bases). Germline CDR1 and CDR2: MNHEY and SVGAGI. V was trimmed by 2 bases and J by 1 base, leaving 9 bases between them. The CDR3 runs to 15 residues. The CDR3, as DNA: TGTGCCAGCAGTTACAGGCGGGGTTCCTACAATGAGCAGTTCTTC. This sequence encodes CASSYRRGSYNEQFF.

The rearrangement links TRBV5-6 to TRBJ2-5, with D maybe TRBD2 (7 bases). Trimming stripped 7 bases from V and 4 bases from J, with 11 bases between. Per germline, CDR1 SGHDT and CDR2 YYEEEE. The CDR3 consists of 12 residues. CDR3: CASGGGAETQYF. CDR3 DNA: TGTGCCAGCGGGGGGGGGGCAGAGACCCAGTACTTC.

This clonotype was detected once. The chain uses TRBV20-1 and TRBJ2-3; no definite D call. Germline V gene data show CDR1 as DFQATT and CDR2 as SNEGSKA (reference sequence). The CDR3 totals 13 residues. The V end was cut by 3 bases, the J end by 4 bases, with 11 bases between. The CDR3 coding sequence is TGCAGTGCTAGTTCGAGGCAACCAGATACGCAGTATTTT. It encodes CSASSRQPDTQYF.

This clonotype has more than one count but fewer than ten. The gene calls are TRBV4-1 and TRBJ2-2; 9 bases map to TRBD2. Germline V gives CDR1 MGHRA, CDR2 YSYEKL. After removal of 3 bases from V and 6 bases from J, the junction contained 11 bases not matched to a gene. This CDR3 contains 17 residues. DNA of the CDR3: TGCGCCAGCAGCCACCAACTACTAGCGGGTCGTCCCGGGGAGCTGTTTTTT. Translating it yields CASSHQLLAGRPGELFF.

The gene calls are TRBV29-1 and TRBJ1-5; 7 bases are a match to TRBD1. Trimming cost V 6 bases and J 5 bases; bases outside gene matches: 7. The CDR3 spans 13 residues. Germline lookup yields CDR1 SQVTM and CDR2 ANQGSEA. The CDR3 is CSVSPDRDQPQHF. Here the CDR3 DNA reads TGCAGCGTAAGCCCTGACAGGGATCAGCCCCAGCATTTT.

This clonotype occurred many times. The V and J genes are TRBV12-3 or TRBV12-4 and TRBJ2-7; tentative D call: TRBD2 (7 bases). This CDR3 spans 16 amino acids. V was pared by 6 bases and J by 1 base, with 19 bases between. CDR3 in DNA: TGTGCCAGCAGCTTCGGGGGCCTAGCGGCTTCCTACGAGCAGTACTTC. It translates to CASSFGGLAASYEQYF.

The chain employs TRBV29-1 and TRBJ2-5; possibly TRBD2 for D (6 bases). V was trimmed by 6 bases and J by 5 bases, leaving 13 bases between them. The germline V gene encodes CDR1 SQVTM and CDR2 ANQGSEA. CDR3 length: 12 amino acids. CDR3 nucleotides: TGCAGCGTGGCTAGCGTGGGGGAGACCCAGTACTTC. The encoded protein is CSVASVGETQYF.

Only a few counts were recorded for this clonotype. The chain couples TRBV29-1 to TRBJ2-1, with D perhaps assigned TRBD1 or TRBD2 (5 bases each). Germline V gene sequence: CDR1 SQVTM, CDR2 ANQGSEA. The CDR3 spans 15 residues. V was clipped by 6 bases and J by 0 bases, with 15 bases between them. Here the CDR3 reads CSVGVRRRSYNEQFF. The CDR3 DNA reads TGCAGCGTGGGGGTTAGACGCCGCTCCTACAATGAGCAGTTCTTC.

This clonotype was counted only a few times. V usage is TRBV7-9 and J usage is TRBJ2-7; TRBD1 might be the D (6 bases). Germline assignment: CDR1 SEHNR and CDR2 FQNEAQ (reference sequence). The CDR3 contains 16 residues. V was pared by 4 bases and J by 4 bases, with 20 bases between. CDR3 in DNA: TGTGCCAGCAGCTCTACTCGTCAGGGGCATTTGTACGAGCAGTACTTC. Amino acid sequence: CASSSTRQGHLYEQYF.